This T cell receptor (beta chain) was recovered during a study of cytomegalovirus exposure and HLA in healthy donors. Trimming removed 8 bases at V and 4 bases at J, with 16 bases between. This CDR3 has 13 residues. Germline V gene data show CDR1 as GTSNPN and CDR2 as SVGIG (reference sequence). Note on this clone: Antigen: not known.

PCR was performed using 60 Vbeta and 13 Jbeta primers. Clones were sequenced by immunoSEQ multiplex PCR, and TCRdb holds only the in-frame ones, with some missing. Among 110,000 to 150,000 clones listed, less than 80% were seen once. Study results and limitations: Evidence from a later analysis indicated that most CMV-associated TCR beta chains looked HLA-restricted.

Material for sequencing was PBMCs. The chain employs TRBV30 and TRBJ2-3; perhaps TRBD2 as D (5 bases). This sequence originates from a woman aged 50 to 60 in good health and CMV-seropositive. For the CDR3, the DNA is TGTGCCCGGGGAGAGGGAAGGGCAGATACGCAGTATTTT. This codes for CARGEGRADTQYF.